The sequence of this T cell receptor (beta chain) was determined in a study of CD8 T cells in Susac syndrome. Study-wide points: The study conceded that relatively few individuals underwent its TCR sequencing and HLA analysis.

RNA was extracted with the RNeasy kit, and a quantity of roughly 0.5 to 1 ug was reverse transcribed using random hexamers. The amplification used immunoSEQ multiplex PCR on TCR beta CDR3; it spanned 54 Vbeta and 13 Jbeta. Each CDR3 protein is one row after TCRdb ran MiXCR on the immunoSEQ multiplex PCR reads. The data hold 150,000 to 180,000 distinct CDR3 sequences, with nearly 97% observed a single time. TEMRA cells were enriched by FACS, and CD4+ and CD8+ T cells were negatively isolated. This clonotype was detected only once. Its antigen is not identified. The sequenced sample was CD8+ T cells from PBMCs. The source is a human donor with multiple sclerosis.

CDR3 sequence reads: CAWIGQGNTEAFF. The DNA of the CDR3 is TGTGCCTGGATCGGTCAGGGGAACACTGAAGCTTTCTTT. The chain employs TRBV30 and TRBJ1-1; D possibly corresponds to TRBD1 (5 bases). Germline V gene sequence: CDR1 GTSNPN, CDR2 SVGIG (reference sequence). V lost 4 bases and J 1 base, leaving 10 bases between the germline ends. The CDR3 length is 13 residues.